This TCR beta chain was sequenced during a study of control samples from healthy donors and cancer patients. CDR3 length: 15 residues. In germline, CDR1 is SGHNT, CDR2 YENEEA. V was pared by 4 bases and J by 5 bases, with 4 bases of the junction left unmatched. This table comes from immunoSEQ multiplex PCR, and its TCRdb copy is limited to in-frame clones, with some not included. Of about 48,000 clones in the sample, roughly 93% were seen once. This receptor was taken from a woman in her fifties or sixties with head and neck cancer. The sample was PBMCs. The chain links TRBV11-3 to TRBJ2-2; TRBD1 matches at 10 bases. This CDR3 reads CASSSGQGGTGELFF. In nucleotides, the CDR3 is TGTGCCAGCAGCTCCGGACAGGGGGGAACCGGGGAGCTGTTTTTT.